This T cell receptor beta chain was profiled in a study of siplizumab effects on memory and regulatory T cells (dated by TCRdb to about 2019). Study-level background: The study examined how the anti-CD2 antibody siplizumab affects alloreactive T-cell subsets in allogeneic mixed lymphocyte reactions built from human PBMCs.

What the authors observed across the whole study: Siplizumab significantly reduced the cumulative frequency of alloreactive sequences traceable to unstimulated CD4+ memory T cells. Among mappable alloreactive CD4+ clones, an average Treg-derived fraction of around 71% was observed with siplizumab, compared with 26.9% in control reactions. Whether proliferating Tregs from siplizumab cultures actually had suppressive function was not functionally confirmed. Because sequences below about 10^-5 frequency were poorly captured, only a minor fraction of alloreactive clones could be mapped to unstimulated subsets. About 75-97% of proliferating CD4+ or CD8+ clones could not be given a naive or memory phenotype. Unstimulated naive T cells appeared to be more diverse than memory T cells, and naive cells seemed to make a substantial contribution to the alloresponse.

TCRbeta CDR3 sequencing was performed on sorted unstimulated T cells and on proliferating T cells recovered from mixed lymphocyte reactions. Fresh whole blood from fewer than 12 HLA-typed healthy donors was used to isolate PBMCs. CDR1 and CDR2 (LGHNT, FRNRAP) derive from the germline V gene. V is clipped by 2 bases and J by 6 bases, and the sequence between their germline boundaries is 11 bases long. The CDR3 starts with the cysteine, ends with the phenylalanine, and has 13 residues. The read is trimmed to its CDR3 DNA, 39 bases read in frame from base 1. This clone was observed a single time. The antigen it recognizes is unknown. The record has no base qualities; no much larger clone is one base away. The library was prepared using the immunoSEQ multiplex PCR assay. Some 9.9 x 10^4 TCR templates per sample were assayed by the deep sequencing platform. Genomic DNA extracted from sorted T cells was used for TCRbeta CDR3 sequencing. From the authors' description of their analysis: The R programming language was used for clonal analysis of TCRbeta CDR3 data. Comparing unstimulated samples against CFSE-low samples taken after the reaction was how alloreactive CD4+ and CD8+ clones were defined. Regulatory or non-regulatory origin of alloreactive CD4+ clones was assigned by matching sequences to the sorted unstimulated Treg and non-Treg repertoires. The table was pulled from immuneACCESS by TCRdb, which kept in-frame rearrangements only. Such tables lose some clones; where checked, under half of the loss comes from unresolved V genes, and the rest has no known cause. V, J and clone size are taken as reported in that table, and D and trimming were inferred from the DNA itself. The sample table lists 85,000 to 130,000 clones, around 92% of them with a count of one. 2.5% to 3% of the sample rests with the top ten.

This chain is built from TRBV12-5 and TRBJ2-7; TRBD2 is possibly the D segment (5 matching bases). The sequenced sample consisted of CD4+ T cells sorted from blood. This receptor was obtained from a human donor in good health. Some clones in this sample may be carry-over from other donors' samples. The CDR3 reads CASGLPTRVEQYF. The nucleotides read TGTGCTAGTGGTTTGCCGACGAGGGTCGAGCAGTACTTC.